The rows below give T cell receptor beta chains drawn from one sample of a study of blood T cell repertoires in COVID-19. Generated by immunoSEQ multiplex PCR, the TCRdb table keeps only in-frame clones and is missing some. Here the sample spans approximately 150,000 clones, 87% being singletons. Sequenced sample: PBMCs or T cells enriched from blood (not recorded which). Source of these receptors: a woman in her forties who had been exposed to COVID-19. The CDR3 runs from the conserved cysteine through the conserved F or W. D genes are given only for firm matches. Size tells how often a clone was seen (once, few, many) or the class of an expanded clone, and some rows leave it out.

d_gene,v_gene,abundance,j_gene,CDR3nt,CDR3aa
TRBD2,TRBV29-1,.,TRBJ2-3,TGCAGCGTTGACTTTCCGTCGGGACTAGCGGGAGGTCCCTCGTTGAGCACAGATACGCAGTATTTT,CSVDFPSGLAGGPSLSTDTQYF
TRBD1,TRBV6-2/TRBV6-3,.,TRBJ1-5,TGTGCCAGCAGTGACCGGACAGGGGGCTTACAAGAACAGCCCCAGCATTTT,CASSDRTGGLQEQPQHF
.,TRBV5-1,.,TRBJ2-2,TGCGCCAGCAGCCCGGGGGACAACACCGGGGAGCTGTTTTTT,CASSPGDNTGELFF
TRBD1,TRBV7-2,.,TRBJ1-1,TGTGCCAGCAGCCTTATGGGACAGGGAGACACTGAAGCTTTCTTT,CASSLMGQGDTEAFF
TRBD1,TRBV6-5,.,TRBJ2-3,TGTGCCAGCGGGGGACAGACCACAGATACGCAGTATTTT,CASGGQTTDTQYF
TRBD1,TRBV28,.,TRBJ1-4,TGTGCCAGCAGTGGACAGGGAAGGGAAAAACTGTTTTTT,CASSGQGREKLFF
.,TRBV5-6,few,TRBJ1-6,TGTGCCAGCAGCTTGGAAAACAGGGCCCTCCTCCTCCACTTT,CASSLENRALLLHF
.,TRBV12-3/TRBV12-4,.,TRBJ1-1,TGTGCCAGCAACCCGAGCGGAGCTTTCTTT,CASNPSGAFF
TRBD1,TRBV6-2/TRBV6-3,.,TRBJ2-2,TGTGCCAGCAGTTACTCGATCCTCGGGACAGGGGTCCCGAACACCGGGGAGCTGTTTTTT,CASSYSILGTGVPNTGELFF
.,TRBV4-3,.,TRBJ2-1,TGCGCCAGCAGGGACATTGATAACAATGAGCAGTTCTTC,CASRDIDNNEQFF
TRBD2,TRBV5-4,.,TRBJ2-3,TGTGCCAGCAGCTCCGAACTAGCGCCTGAGGGTACGCAGTATTTT,CASSSELAPEGTQYF
TRBD1,TRBV10-2,.,TRBJ2-2,TGCGCCAGCAGGCCCGAACGCAGGGGGCGAACCGGGGAGCTGTTTTTT,CASRPERRGRTGELFF